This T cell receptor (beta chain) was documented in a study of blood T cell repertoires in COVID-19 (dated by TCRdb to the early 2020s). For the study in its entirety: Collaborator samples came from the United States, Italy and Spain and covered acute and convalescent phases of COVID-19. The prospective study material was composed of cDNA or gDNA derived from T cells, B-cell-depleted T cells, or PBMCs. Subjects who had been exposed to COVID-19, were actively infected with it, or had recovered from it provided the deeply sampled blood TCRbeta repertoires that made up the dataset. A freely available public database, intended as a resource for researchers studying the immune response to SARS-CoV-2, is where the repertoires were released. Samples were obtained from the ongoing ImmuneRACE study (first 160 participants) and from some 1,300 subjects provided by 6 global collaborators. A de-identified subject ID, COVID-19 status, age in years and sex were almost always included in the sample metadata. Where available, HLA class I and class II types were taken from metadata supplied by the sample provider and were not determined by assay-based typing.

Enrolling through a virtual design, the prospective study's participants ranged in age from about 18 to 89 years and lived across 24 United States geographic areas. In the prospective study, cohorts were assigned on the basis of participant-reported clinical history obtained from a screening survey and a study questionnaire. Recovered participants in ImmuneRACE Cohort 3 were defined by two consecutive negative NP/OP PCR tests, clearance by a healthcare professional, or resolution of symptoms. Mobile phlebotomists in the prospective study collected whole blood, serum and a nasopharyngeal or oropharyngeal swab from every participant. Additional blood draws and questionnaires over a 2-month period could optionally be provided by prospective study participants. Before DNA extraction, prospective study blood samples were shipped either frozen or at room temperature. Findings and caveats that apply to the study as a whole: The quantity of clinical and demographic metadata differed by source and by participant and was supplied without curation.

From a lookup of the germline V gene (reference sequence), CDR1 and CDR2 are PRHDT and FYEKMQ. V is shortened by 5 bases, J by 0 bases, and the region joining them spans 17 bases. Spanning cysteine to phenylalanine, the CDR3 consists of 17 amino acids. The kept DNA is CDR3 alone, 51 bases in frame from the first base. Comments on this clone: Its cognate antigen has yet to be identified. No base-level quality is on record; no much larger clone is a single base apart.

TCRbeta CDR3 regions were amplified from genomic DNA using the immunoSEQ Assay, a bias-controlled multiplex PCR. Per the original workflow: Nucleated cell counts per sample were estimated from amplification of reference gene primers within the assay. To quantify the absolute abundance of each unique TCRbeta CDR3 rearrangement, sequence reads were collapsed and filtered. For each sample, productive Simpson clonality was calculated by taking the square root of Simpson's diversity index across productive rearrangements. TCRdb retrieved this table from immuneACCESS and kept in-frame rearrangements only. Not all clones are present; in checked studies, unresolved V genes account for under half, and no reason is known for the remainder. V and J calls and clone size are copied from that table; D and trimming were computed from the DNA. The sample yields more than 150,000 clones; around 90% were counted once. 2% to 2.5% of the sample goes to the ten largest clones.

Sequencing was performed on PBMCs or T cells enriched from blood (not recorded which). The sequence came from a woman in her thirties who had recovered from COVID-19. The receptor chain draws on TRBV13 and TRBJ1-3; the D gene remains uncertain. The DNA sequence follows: TGTGCCAGCAGCCGCGGCCCCATGAGCATCTCTGGAAACACCATATATTTT. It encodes CASSRGPMSISGNTIYF.